Detailed here is one TCR beta chain. Its antigen specificity is not known. No much larger clone is present one base from it, and per-base qualities are unavailable. This entry is derived from a study of blood T cells in healthy people across ages (dated by TCRdb to the mid-2010s). With regard to the full study: Template switching captured roughly one uniquely barcoded TCR beta cDNA molecule per two T cells in model experiments. Donors were grouped into four age groups: young (average approximately 15 years), middle-aged (roughly 38), aged (approximately 58) and long-lived (approximately 81). Using deep sequencing normalized with unique cDNA molecular identifiers, the study measured how TCR beta repertoire diversity changes with age. Using the same blood draw, the study looked at two additional independent replicas of 1 million unique cDNA reads for two donors, one aged 18 to 30 and the other aged 80 or older. General study outcomes and caveats: Bulk unsorted PBMC profiling prevented conclusive comparison of naive and antigen-experienced compartments. Observed TCR beta diversity correlated strongly with the percentage of naive T cells measured by flow cytometry. Total diversity estimates from one million sequenced T cells were considered lower bounds and underestimates. Observed TCR beta diversity per million T cells fell roughly linearly with age, and a significant reduction was already apparent by age approximately 41. Compared with the aged group, the long-lived group had more naive CD4+ T cells, fewer expanded clones and increased TCR diversity, a pattern suggesting age selection. Donor CMV infection status was unknown, potentially confounding age-related changes in expanded clonotypes.

The receptor library was made with 5' RACE. Instrument used: Illumina HiSeq 2500. A second roughly 6 to 11 cycle PCR used a sample-barcoded 5' primer and a J-beta primer mix. A unique molecular identifier was introduced onto each TCR beta cDNA molecule by a template-switch 5' adaptor carrying 12 random nucleotides. Each sample yielded at least 3 million CDR3-containing paired-end reads. First-strand cDNA was synthesized from all RNA with the Mint cDNA synthesis kit, primed by a TRBC-specific oligonucleotide. Following uracil-DNA glycosylase treatment, all cDNA underwent a first 18-cycle PCR with the universal primers M1SS and BC2_uni_R. The authors' pipeline ran thus. Normalization of each sample was performed by random selection of 1 million high-quality reads, each carrying a distinct molecular identifier. Instead of being binned into consensus sequences, reads that shared molecular identifiers were thrown out. MiTCR, with a Q25 quality threshold and the strictest error-elimination algorithm, was used for CDR3 identification, clonotype clustering and error correction. A nonparametric unseen species model with Euler transformation was used to estimate lower-bound total TCR beta diversity. TCRdb handled the public reads itself, with Q25 trimming in fastp and clone calling in MiXCR, and kept productive beta chains. Rows matching on CDR3 protein sequence are summarized as one entry with the most common DNA and genes. The V and J calls and clone size come from TCRdb's table, not from the authors' own analysis. Within this sample are fewer than 600,000 distinct CDR3 sequences, with 25% to 35% of them counted one time only. The ten largest make up approximately 3.5% of the sample.

Systemically healthy Caucasian individuals from Russia, around 38 in total and aged about 6 to 95 years, were included as donors. Each donor gave 8 to 10 milliliters of peripheral blood, drawn into EDTA-treated Vacutainer tubes. Ficoll-Paque density-gradient centrifugation was used to isolate PBMCs, with at least 6.5 million per sample. Total RNA was extracted from PBMCs with Trizol reagent, with at least 5 micrograms obtained per sample. For every donor, flow cytometry on a PBMC aliquot measured the percentage of naive CD45RAhigh/CD27high T cells. V trim: 2 bases; J trim: 0 bases; unmatched bases: 5. CDR1 and CDR2 are drawn from the germline V gene: LGHNA, YSLEER. Counted from cysteine to phenylalanine, this CDR3 has 16 amino acids. The only DNA kept is the CDR3, 48 bases in frame from the first base. Separately, the same data were catalogued under a study of T cells of mothers and their children. Taken from the second paper: The donors were nine systemically healthy Caucasian individuals, made up of three mothers and their six children. cDNA synthesis used all of the extracted RNA, with around 1.4 ug of RNA in each 15 ul reaction. In the second PCR, the M1S primer added sample barcodes and 2-4 random nucleotides. More than 8.5 million TCR beta CDR3 reads were obtained from each mother, and roughly 3 million reads were obtained from each child. In both related and unrelated pairs, thymic selection shapes the output of TCR recombination in a similar way, with inherited differences having only a minor effect. Normalized repertoire overlap was always slightly but never significantly higher in related than unrelated mother-child pairs. No persistent microchimeric T cell clones were found, with a detection sensitivity of 85 to 100 clones per million clonotypes. The study used deep NGS to compare TCR beta repertoires of mothers and children, seeking features distinguishing related mother-child pairs from unrelated individuals. Mothers averaged roughly 40 +/- 4 years of age and children averaged about 10 +/- 4 years. After adapter ligation with NEBNext reagents, the libraries were sequenced on Illumina HiSeq 2000 with 100+100 nt paired-end reads. Mother and child libraries were prepared a month apart and sequenced in separate runs to prevent cross-contamination. Each donor had between about 450,000 and 2,200,000 distinct TCR beta clonotypes identified. Naive TCR beta clonotypes were estimated from low-frequency clonotypes matched to each donor's FACS-determined naive share, without sorting.

The receptor was derived from a boy aged 2 to 9 in good health. The source material was blood. The rearranged chain carries TRBV4-3 and TRBJ1-1; TRBD1 matches 8 bases in the middle. Here is the DNA: TGCGCCAGCAGCCAAACGACAGGGGCAATGAACACTGAAGCTTTCTTT. The resulting protein is CASSQTTGAMNTEAFF.